The next 7 T cell receptor beta chains were all read from a single sample in a study of metastatic and nonmetastatic thyroid tumors (dated by TCRdb to about 2020). None of the patients had been given any treatment before thyroid surgery. Receptor amplification or capture employed PCR. This sample was sequenced with an Illumina HiSeq 4000. TCRdb's own reprocessing of the public reads used fastp at Q25 and MiXCR and kept productive beta chains. Within this sample are 80,000 to 85,000 clones, with about an eighth of them counted one time only. The biggest ten clones account for around 9% of the sample. Input material: tumor tissue. The receptor set was obtained from a female donor with papillary thyroid cancer or a benign thyroid nodule (not recorded which). Some clones in this sample may be carry-over from other donors' samples.

This clone was seen repeatedly, ten times or more. The rearrangement joins TRBV10-3 to TRBJ1-6; 11 nucleotides align to TRBD1. The germline V gene has CDR1 ENHRY and CDR2 SYGVKD. J gave up 9 bases and V 11 bases, and 12 bases lay outside the gene matches. The CDR3 consists of 15 residues. The CDR3: CAANGGQGAGSPLHF. CDR3 in DNA: TGTGCCGCGAACGGCGGACAGGGGGCTGGTTCACCCCTCCACTTT.

This clone appeared many times. The J gene is TRBJ1-2, the V gene TRBV10-2; perhaps TRBD1 as D (5 bases). V was clipped by 3 bases and J by 7 bases, with 18 bases between them. CDR3 length: 15 residues. Per germline, CDR1 WSHSY and CDR2 SAAADI. CDR3 sequence reads: CASSDRDGGAFGYTF. The CDR3 coding sequence is TGCGCCAGCAGTGACCGGGACGGTGGCGCCTTTGGCTACACCTTC.

This clone was counted many times. In the same sample, other DNA sequences code for this CDR3. The rearrangement links TRBV10-2 to TRBJ2-2, with 10 bases lining up with TRBD2. J gave up 7 bases and V 4 bases, and 9 bases lay outside the gene matches. The CDR3 spans 16 residues. Germline assignment: CDR1 WSHSY and CDR2 SAAADI. CDR3 coding DNA: TGCGCCAGCAGTGCGCGTCTAGCGGGAGAGGACGGGGAGCTGTTTTTT. Its translation is CASSARLAGEDGELFF.

This clone was detected many times. This CDR3 reads CASSRTGVGSPLHF. In DNA form, the CDR3 reads TGTGCCAGCAGCCGAACAGGGGTTGGATCACCCCTCCACTTT. This sequence joins TRBV14 and TRBJ1-6; 7 bases align to TRBD1. Germline CDR1 is SGHDN and CDR2 is FVKESK. This CDR3 contains 14 residues. Trimming at V came to 4 bases and at J to 10 bases, leaving 7 bases not matched to a gene.

On this clone: This clone may be a read error of a much larger clone one base away. The chain employs TRBV6-1 and TRBJ2-5, with D maybe TRBD1 (6 bases). Per the germline V gene, CDR1 is MNHNS and CDR2 is SASEGT. This CDR3 is built from 13 residues. V dropped 6 bases and J dropped 3 bases, with 11 bases sitting between them. CDR3: CASSRTVKETQYF. CDR3 bases: TGTGCCAGCAGCCGGACAGTTAAAGAGACCCAGTACTTC.

The gene calls are TRBV20-1 and TRBJ2-7, with 8 bases that match TRBD2. V lost 6 bases, J lost 4 bases, and 11 bases stayed unmatched. The CDR3 runs 14 residues. Germline CDR1 reads DFQATT; CDR2 reads SNEGSKA (reference sequence). The CDR3 reads CSAWGLPGGYEQYF. The DNA of the CDR3 is TGCAGTGCCTGGGGACTACCGGGAGGGTACGAGCAGTACTTC.

As for this clone: It may be a read error: a sequence one base away is much more abundant. DNA for the CDR3: TGTGCCAGCAGCTCCCTAACGTCAGACTCTACCAGAGAGCAGTTCTTC. It yields the protein CASSSLTSDSTREQFF. The chain has TRBV11-2 and TRBJ2-1; D gene ambiguous. V dropped 4 bases and J dropped 10 bases, with 23 bases sitting between them. Per the germline V gene, CDR1 is SGHAT and CDR2 is FQNNGV. The CDR3 sequence is 16 residues long.